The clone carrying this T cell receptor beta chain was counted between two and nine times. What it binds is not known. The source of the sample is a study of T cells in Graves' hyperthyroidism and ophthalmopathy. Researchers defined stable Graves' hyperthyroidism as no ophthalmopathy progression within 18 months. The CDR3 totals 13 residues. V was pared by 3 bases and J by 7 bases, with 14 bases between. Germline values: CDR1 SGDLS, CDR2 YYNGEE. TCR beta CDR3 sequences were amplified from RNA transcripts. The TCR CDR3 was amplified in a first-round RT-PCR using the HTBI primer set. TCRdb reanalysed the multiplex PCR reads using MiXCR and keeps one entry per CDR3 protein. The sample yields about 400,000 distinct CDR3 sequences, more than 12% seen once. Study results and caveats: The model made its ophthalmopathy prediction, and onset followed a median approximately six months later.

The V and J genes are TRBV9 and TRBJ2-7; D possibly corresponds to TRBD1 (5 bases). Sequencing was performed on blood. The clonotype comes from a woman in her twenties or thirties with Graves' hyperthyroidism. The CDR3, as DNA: TGTGCCAGCAGCGCAGGGTTTTATGGGGAGCAGTACTTC. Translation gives CASSAGFYGEQYF.